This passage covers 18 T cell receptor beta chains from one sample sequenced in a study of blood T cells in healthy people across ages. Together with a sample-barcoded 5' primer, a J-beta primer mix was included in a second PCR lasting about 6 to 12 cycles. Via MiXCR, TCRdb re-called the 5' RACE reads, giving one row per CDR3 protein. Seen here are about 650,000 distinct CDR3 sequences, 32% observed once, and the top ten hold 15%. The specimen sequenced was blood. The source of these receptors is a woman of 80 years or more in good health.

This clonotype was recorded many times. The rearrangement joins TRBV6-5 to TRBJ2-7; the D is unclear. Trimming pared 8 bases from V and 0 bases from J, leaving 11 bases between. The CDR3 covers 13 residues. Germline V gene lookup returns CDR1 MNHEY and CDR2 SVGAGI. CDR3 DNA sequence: TGTGCCAGCCGTCCGCTTAGCTCCTACGAGCAGTACTTC. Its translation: CASRPLSSYEQYF.

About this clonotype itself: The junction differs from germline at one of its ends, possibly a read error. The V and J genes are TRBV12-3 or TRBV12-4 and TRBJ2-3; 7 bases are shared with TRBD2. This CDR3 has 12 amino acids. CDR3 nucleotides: TGTGCCCGCAGTCGACTAGCAGGTACGCAGTATTTT. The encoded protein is CARSRLAGTQYF.

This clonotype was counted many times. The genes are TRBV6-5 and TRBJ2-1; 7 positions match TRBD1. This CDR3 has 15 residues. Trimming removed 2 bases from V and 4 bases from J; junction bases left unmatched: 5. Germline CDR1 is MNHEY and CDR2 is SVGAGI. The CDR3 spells CASSYGRGTYNEQFF. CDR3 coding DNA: TGTGCCAGCAGTTACGGCAGGGGGACATACAATGAGCAGTTCTTC.

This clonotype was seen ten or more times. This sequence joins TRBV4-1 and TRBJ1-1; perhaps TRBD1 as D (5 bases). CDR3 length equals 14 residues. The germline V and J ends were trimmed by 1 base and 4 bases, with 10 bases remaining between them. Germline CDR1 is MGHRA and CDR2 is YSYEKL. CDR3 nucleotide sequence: TGCGCCAGCAGCCAAGGAGGGAGGGGCACTGAAGCTTTCTTT. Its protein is CASSQGGRGTEAFF.

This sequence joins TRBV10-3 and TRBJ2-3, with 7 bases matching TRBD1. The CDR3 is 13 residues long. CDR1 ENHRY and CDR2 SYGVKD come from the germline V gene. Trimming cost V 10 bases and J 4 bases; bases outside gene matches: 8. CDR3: CATRRDRADTQYF. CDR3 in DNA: TGTGCCACCAGGCGCGACAGGGCAGATACGCAGTATTTT.

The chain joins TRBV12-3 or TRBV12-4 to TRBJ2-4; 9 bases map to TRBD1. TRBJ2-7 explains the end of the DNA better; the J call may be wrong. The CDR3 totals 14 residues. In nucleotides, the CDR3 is TGTGCCAGCAGCCTCCATAACAGGGGGCCCGAGCAGTACTTC. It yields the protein CASSLHNRGPEQYF.

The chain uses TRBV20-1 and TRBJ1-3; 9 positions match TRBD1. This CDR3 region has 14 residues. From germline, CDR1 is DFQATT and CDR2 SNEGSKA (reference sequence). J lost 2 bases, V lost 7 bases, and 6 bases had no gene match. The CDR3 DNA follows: TGCAGTGTGGGACAGGGTGCCACTGGAAACACCATATATTTT. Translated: CSVGQGATGNTIYF.

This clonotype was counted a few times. This chain's CDR3 is CSAREGRGSNTEAFF. Here the CDR3 DNA reads TGCAGTGCTAGAGAAGGTCGGGGCTCGAACACTGAAGCTTTCTTT. This chain connects TRBV20-1 to TRBJ1-1; tentatively, D is TRBD1 (5 bases). Germline V gene sequence: CDR1 DFQATT, CDR2 SNEGSKA (reference sequence). This CDR3 contains 15 residues. Trimming left V 0 bases short and J 1 base short, with 12 bases between.

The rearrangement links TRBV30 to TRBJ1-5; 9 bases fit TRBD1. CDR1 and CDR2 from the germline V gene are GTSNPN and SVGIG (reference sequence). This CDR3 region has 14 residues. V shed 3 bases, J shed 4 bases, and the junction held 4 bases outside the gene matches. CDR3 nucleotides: TGTGCCTGGAGCACCGGACAGGGGAATCAGCCCCAGCATTTT. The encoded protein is CAWSTGQGNQPQHF.

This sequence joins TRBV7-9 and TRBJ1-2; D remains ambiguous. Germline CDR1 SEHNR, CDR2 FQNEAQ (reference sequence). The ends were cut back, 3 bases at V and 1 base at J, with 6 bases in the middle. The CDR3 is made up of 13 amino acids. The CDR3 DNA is TGTGCCAGCAGCTTCACCAATAACTATGGCTACACCTTC. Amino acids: CASSFTNNYGYTF.

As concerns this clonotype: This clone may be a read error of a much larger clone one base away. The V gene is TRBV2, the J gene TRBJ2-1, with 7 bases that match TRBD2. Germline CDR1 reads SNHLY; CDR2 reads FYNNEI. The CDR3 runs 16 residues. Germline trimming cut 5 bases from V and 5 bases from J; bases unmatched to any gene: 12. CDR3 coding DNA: TGTGCCAGCAGTAACCCGTCGGGGGGATCCCACAATGAGCAGTTCTTC. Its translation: CASSNPSGGSHNEQFF.

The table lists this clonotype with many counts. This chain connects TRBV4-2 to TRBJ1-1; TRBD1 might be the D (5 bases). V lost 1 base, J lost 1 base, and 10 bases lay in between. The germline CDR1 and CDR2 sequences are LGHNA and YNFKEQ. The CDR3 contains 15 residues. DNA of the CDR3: TGTGCCAGCAGCCAAGCAGCAGGGACGAACACTGAAGCTTTCTTT. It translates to CASSQAAGTNTEAFF.

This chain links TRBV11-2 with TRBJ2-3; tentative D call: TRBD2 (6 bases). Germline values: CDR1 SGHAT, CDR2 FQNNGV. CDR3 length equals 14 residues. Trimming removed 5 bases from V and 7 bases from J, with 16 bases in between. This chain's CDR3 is CASSTGTPPNTQYF. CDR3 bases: TGTGCCAGCAGCACCGGGACTCCGCCTAATACGCAGTATTTT.

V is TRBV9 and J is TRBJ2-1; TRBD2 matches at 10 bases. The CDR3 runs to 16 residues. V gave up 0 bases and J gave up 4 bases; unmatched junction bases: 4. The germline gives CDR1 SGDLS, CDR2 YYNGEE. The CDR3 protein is CASSVALAGPYNEQFF. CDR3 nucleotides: TGTGCCAGCAGCGTAGCACTAGCGGGGCCTTACAATGAGCAGTTCTTC.

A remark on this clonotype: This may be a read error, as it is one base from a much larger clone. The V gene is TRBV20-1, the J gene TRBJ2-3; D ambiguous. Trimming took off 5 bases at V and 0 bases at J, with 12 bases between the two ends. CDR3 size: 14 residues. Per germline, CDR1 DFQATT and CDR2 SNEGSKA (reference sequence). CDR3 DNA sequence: TGCAGTGCTGCTTCGCGAACTAGCACAGATACGCAGTATTTT. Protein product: CSAASRTSTDTQYF.

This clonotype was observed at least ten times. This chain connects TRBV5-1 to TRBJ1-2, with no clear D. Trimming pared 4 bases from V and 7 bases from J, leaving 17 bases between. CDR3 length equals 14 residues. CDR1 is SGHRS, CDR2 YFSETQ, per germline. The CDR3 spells CASSEYGTLGGYTF. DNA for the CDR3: TGCGCCAGCAGCGAATACGGCACACTGGGTGGCTACACCTTC.

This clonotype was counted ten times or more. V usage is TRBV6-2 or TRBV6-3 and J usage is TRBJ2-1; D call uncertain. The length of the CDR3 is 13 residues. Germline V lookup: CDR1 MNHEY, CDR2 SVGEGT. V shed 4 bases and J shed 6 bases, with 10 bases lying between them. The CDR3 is CASSSPLGNEQFF. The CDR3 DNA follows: TGTGCCAGCAGTTCCCCCCTAGGCAATGAGCAGTTCTTC.

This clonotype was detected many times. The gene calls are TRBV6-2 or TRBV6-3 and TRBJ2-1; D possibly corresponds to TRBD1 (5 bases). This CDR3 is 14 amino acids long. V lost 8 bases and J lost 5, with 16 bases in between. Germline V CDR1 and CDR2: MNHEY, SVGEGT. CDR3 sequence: CASGFAGLDNEQFF. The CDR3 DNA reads TGTGCCAGCGGATTCGCAGGGTTGGACAATGAGCAGTTCTTC.